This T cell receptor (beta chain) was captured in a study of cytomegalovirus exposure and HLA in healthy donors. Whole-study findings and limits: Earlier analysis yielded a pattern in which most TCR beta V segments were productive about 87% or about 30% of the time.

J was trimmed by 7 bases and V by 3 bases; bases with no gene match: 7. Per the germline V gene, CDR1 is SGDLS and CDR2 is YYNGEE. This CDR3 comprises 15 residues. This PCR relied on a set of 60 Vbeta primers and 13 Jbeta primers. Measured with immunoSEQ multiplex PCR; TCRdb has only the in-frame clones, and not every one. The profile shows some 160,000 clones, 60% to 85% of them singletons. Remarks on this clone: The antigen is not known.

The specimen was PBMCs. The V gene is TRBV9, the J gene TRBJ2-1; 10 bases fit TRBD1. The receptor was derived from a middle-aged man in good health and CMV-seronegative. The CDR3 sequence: CASSAQGQGQNEQFF. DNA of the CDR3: TGTGCCAGCAGCGCCCAGGGACAGGGGCAAAATGAGCAGTTCTTC.